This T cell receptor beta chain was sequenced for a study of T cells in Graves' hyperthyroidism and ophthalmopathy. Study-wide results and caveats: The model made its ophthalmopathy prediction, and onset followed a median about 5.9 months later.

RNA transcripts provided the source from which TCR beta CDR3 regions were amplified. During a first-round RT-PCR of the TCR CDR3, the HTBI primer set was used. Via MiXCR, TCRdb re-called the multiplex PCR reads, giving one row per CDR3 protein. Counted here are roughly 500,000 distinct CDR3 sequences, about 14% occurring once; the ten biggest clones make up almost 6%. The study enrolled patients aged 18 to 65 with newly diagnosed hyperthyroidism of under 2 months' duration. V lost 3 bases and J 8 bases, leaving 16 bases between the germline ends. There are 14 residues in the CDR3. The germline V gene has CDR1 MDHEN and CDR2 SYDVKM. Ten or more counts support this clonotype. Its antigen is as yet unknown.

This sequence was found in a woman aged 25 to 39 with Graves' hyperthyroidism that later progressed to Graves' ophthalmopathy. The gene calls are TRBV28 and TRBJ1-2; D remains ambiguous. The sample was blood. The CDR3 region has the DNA TGTGCCAGCAGTTTGAGGGCGGACGGGAGAGGCTACACCTTC. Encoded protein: CASSLRADGRGYTF.